A single sample is the source of the 26 T cell receptor beta chains below, sequenced in a study of T-cell memory formation after mild COVID-19. TCRdb used MiXCR to reprocess the 5' RACE reads, holding one entry per CDR3 protein. The repertoire consists of a few hundred thousand distinct CDR3 sequences, with roughly 19% occurring once and the leading ten covering around a fifth. Material: PBMCs or a T cell subset sorted from them (not recorded which). These TCRs come from a man between 18 and 29 years old who had mild COVID-19 (a few samples of this study predate the infection). Cell type and time point are not known.

The chain is built from TRBV5-1 and TRBJ1-1, with 8 bases that match TRBD1. V was clipped by 2 bases and J by 8 bases; unmatched bases: 14. The CDR3 is made up of 16 amino acids. Per germline, CDR1 SGHRS and CDR2 YFSETQ. The CDR3 here is CASSLSRGRNVMEAFF. The CDR3 nucleotides are TGCGCCAGCAGCTTATCCAGGGGGCGCAACGTTATGGAAGCTTTCTTT.

Details on this clonotype: A junction end diverges from the germline sequence, so it may reflect a read error. The chain recombines TRBV3-1 with TRBJ1-2; D may be TRBD1 (6 bases). CDR1 is LGHDT and CDR2 is YNNKEL in the germline V gene (reference sequence). This CDR3 region has 20 residues. CDR3: CAPLTIWGIQGALRNYGYTF. The CDR3 DNA follows: TGTGCCCCCCTCACGATTTGGGGGATACAGGGAGCCCTTAGGAACTACGGCTACACCTTC.

The V gene is TRBV5-1, the J gene TRBJ2-6; D remains ambiguous. Germline V gives CDR1 SGHRS, CDR2 YFSETQ. Trimming took 4 bases from V and 4 from J, leaving 15 bases between them. The CDR3 sequence is 16 residues long. This CDR3 reads CASSPQPAYGANVLTF. The CDR3 DNA is TGCGCCAGCAGCCCCCAGCCAGCGTACGGGGCCAACGTCCTGACTTTC.

This clonotype has ten or more counts. The DNA for the CDR3 is TGTGCCAGCAGCTTTCGACTAAACAGGGGCACAGATACGCAGTATTTT. Protein: CASSFRLNRGTDTQYF. The genes are TRBV5-4 and TRBJ2-3; D might be TRBD1 (6 bases). V lost 2 bases and J lost 1, with 14 bases in between. Per the germline V gene, CDR1 is SGHNT and CDR2 is YYREEE (reference sequence). The CDR3 contains 16 residues.

A few counts support this clonotype. This rearrangement joins TRBV5-1 to TRBJ1-6; a possible D gene is TRBD1 (6 bases). The germline V gene has CDR1 SGHRS and CDR2 YFSETQ. This CDR3 contains 14 residues. V was pared by 4 bases and J by 7 bases, with 12 bases between. Written as DNA, the CDR3 is TGCGCCAGCAGCCCCTGGGGGGGCAATTCACCCCTCCACTTT. Its protein is CASSPWGGNSPLHF.

The chain recombines TRBV4-2 with TRBJ2-7; 11 bases are shared with TRBD2. V lost 0 bases, J lost 2 bases, and 6 bases stayed unmatched. This CDR3 is built from 17 residues. The V gene's germline CDR1 is LGHNA and CDR2 YNFKEQ. The CDR3 loop reads CASSQDWLAGGTYEQYF. The CDR3 nucleotides read TGTGCCAGCAGCCAAGATTGGCTAGCGGGGGGAACCTACGAGCAGTACTTC.

This clonotype was counted between two and nine times. V is TRBV5-1 and J is TRBJ1-1; perhaps TRBD1 as D (6 bases). Germline CDR1 is SGHRS and CDR2 is YFSETQ. V dropped 2 bases and J dropped 11 bases, with 16 bases sitting between them. CDR3 length: 13 amino acids. CDR3 nucleotide sequence: TGCGCCAGCAGCTTCCCAGGGGTGGCGGTCGCTTTCTTT. Translating gives CASSFPGVAVAFF.

This clonotype was counted between two and nine times. The chain uses TRBV4-3 and TRBJ1-1; no reliable D call. Between the trimmed V and J ends, which lost 0 bases and 12 bases, there was a span of 14 bases. Germline lookup yields CDR1 LGHNA and CDR2 YSLEER. The CDR3 covers 13 residues. The CDR3 DNA reads as TGCGCCAGCAGCCAAGATGTGTCCTTGCCGCCTTTCTTT. Protein product: CASSQDVSLPPFF.

The CDR3 bases are TGTGCCAGCAGACCCGACAGGGGGTTTTCACCCCTCCACTTT. Translating it yields CASRPDRGFSPLHF. The chain links TRBV28 to TRBJ1-6, with 9 bases lining up with TRBD1. The germline V gene has CDR1 MDHEN and CDR2 SYDVKM. The V gene end was trimmed by 6 bases and the J gene end by 9 bases; junction bases not matched to a gene: 6. The CDR3 covers 14 residues.

In this sample, this clonotype turned up a few times. V and J are TRBV2 and TRBJ1-1; no firm D call. Germline CDR1 is SNHLY and CDR2 is FYNNEI. The CDR3 length is 13 residues. The ends were cut back, 1 base at V and 5 bases at J, with 8 bases in the middle. The CDR3 region is CASSEGPGTEAFF. DNA for the CDR3: TGTGCCAGCAGTGAAGGCCCGGGGACTGAAGCTTTCTTT.

This clonotype was detected only a few times. This chain uses TRBV4-1 with TRBJ2-1; D is tentatively TRBD1 or TRBD2 (5 bases each). The CDR3 length is 17 residues. Trimming pared 4 bases from V and 9 bases from J, leaving 25 bases between. Germline V CDR1 and CDR2: MGHRA, YSYEKL. CDR3 nucleotides: TGCGCCAGCAGCCGCACCCTCCGGGACGGACAATCGGGTGAGCAGTTCTTC. Translation: CASSRTLRDGQSGEQFF.

The rearrangement joins TRBV9 to TRBJ2-1; 12 nucleotides agree with TRBD1. Germline V CDR1 and CDR2: SGDLS, YYNGEE. The ends lost 5 bases at V and 0 bases at J; junction bases unmatched: 12. The CDR3 runs 19 residues. CDR3 coding DNA: TGTGCCAGCAGTAGGGACAGGGGGCCCCCGAACCGCTCCTACAATGAGCAGTTCTTC. Amino acids: CASSRDRGPPNRSYNEQFF.

There are a few counts of this clonotype. The rearrangement joins TRBV6-6 to TRBJ1-5; D may be TRBD1 (6 bases). CDR3 size: 13 residues. From germline, CDR1 is MNHNY and CDR2 SVGAGI (reference sequence). Trimming took 9 bases from V and 2 from J, leaving 11 bases between them. The CDR3 reads CASQTGGNQPQHF. DNA of the CDR3: TGTGCCAGTCAGACAGGAGGCAATCAGCCCCAGCATTTT.

This chain joins TRBV6-5 and TRBJ2-3, with D hard to call. Germline CDR1 MNHEY, CDR2 SVGAGI. Trimming stripped 5 bases from V and 4 bases from J, with 19 bases between. This CDR3 is 16 amino acids long. The CDR3 nucleotides read TGTGCCAGCAGTGCTTTGACTCACCCGTATGCAGATACGCAGTATTTT. It specifies CASSALTHPYADTQYF.

This clonotype was observed a handful of times. The CDR3 DNA reads TGTGCCAGCAGCGTTTACCGGGGGCCCACAGATACGCAGTATTTT. It encodes CASSVYRGPTDTQYF. The rearrangement joins TRBV7-2 to TRBJ2-3; D possibly matches TRBD1 or TRBD2 (6 bases each). The CDR3 sequence is 15 residues long. Germline V gives CDR1 SGHTA, CDR2 FQGNSA. V was cut by 5 bases and J by 2 bases, with 14 bases left in between.

This chain links TRBV20-1 with TRBJ2-3, with unresolved D. The length of the CDR3 is 14 residues. Trimming cost V 3 bases and J 3 bases, with 13 bases left between them. Germline V CDR1 and CDR2: DFQATT, SNEGSKA (reference sequence). In DNA form, the CDR3 reads TGCAGTGCTAGCTCTCCCCTTCTGACAGATACGCAGTATTTT. Amino acids: CSASSPLLTDTQYF.

This clonotype was observed at least ten times. The chain couples TRBV7-3 to TRBJ2-1; D may be TRBD1 (6 bases). The CDR3 runs 13 residues. Between the trimmed V and J ends, which lost 5 bases and 7 bases, there was a span of 12 bases. Germline lookup yields CDR1 SGHTA and CDR2 FQGTGA. CDR3 loop: CASSQQGGNEQFF. The DNA of the CDR3 is TGTGCCAGCAGCCAACAGGGCGGTAATGAGCAGTTCTTC.

This clonotype has just a few counts. The chain couples TRBV20-1 to TRBJ2-3; 7 bases are shared with TRBD1. Germline CDR1 is DFQATT and CDR2 is SNEGSKA (reference sequence). V was clipped by 3 bases and J by 3 bases; unmatched bases: 6. This CDR3 has 14 residues. The chain's CDR3 is CSASKRGRTDTQYF. CDR3 nucleotides: TGCAGTGCTAGCAAGAGGGGGCGGACAGATACGCAGTATTTT.

The rearrangement joins TRBV4-1 to TRBJ2-3, with a possible D match to TRBD2 (6 bases). The CDR3 sequence is 14 residues long. V shed 1 base and J shed 7 bases, with 12 bases lying between them. Germline CDR1 reads MGHRA; CDR2 reads YSYEKL. The CDR3 region is CASSQASSVYTQYF. For the CDR3, the DNA is TGCGCCAGCAGCCAAGCATCTAGCGTGTATACGCAGTATTTT.

This clonotype was picked up a small number of times. In DNA form, the CDR3 reads TGTGCCAGCAGCGCCTCACCGGGGACCACTGAAGCTTTCTTT. Translation gives CASSASPGTTEAFF. V gene TRBV7-9 combines with J gene TRBJ1-1; tentative D call: TRBD1 (5 bases). The V gene's germline CDR1 is SEHNR and CDR2 FQNEAQ (reference sequence). CDR3 length: 14 amino acids. Trimming left V 5 bases short and J 4 bases short, with 14 bases between. Drawing the rest from reference TRBV7-9 and TRBJ1-1, the complete variable domain is DTGVSQNPRHKITKRGQNVTFRCDPISEHNRLYWYRQTLGQGPEFLTYFQNEAQLEKSRLLSDRFSAERPKGSFSTLEIQRTEQGDSAMYLCASSASPGTTEAFFGQGTRLTVV.

The gene calls are TRBV4-2 and TRBJ1-2; D might be TRBD1 (5 bases). The length of the CDR3 is 15 residues. The V end lost 0 bases, the J end lost 4 bases, and 12 bases lay between the germline ends. CDR1 and CDR2 (germline): LGHNA, YNFKEQ. The CDR3 nucleotides are TGTGCCAGCAGCCAAGAGGGATTAAGGGGCTATGGCTACACCTTC. Protein product: CASSQEGLRGYGYTF.

The chain employs TRBV27 and TRBJ1-1, with a possible D match to TRBD1 (6 bases). This CDR3 is 12 amino acids long. Looked up from germline, CDR1 is MNHEY and CDR2 is SMNVEV (reference sequence). Between the trimmed V and J ends, which lost 5 bases and 10 bases, there was a span of 14 bases. CDR3 nucleotides: TGTGCCAGCAGTACCGGGGGGCGTCTAGCTTTCTTT. Residues: CASSTGGRLAFF.

V gene TRBV12-3 or TRBV12-4 combines with J gene TRBJ2-4, with 8 positions matching TRBD1. The V and J ends lost 8 bases and 6 bases, in that order; junction bases with no gene match: 3. The CDR3 has 12 residues. The CDR3 is CASGQGANIQYF. CDR3 in DNA: TGTGCCAGCGGACAGGGTGCAAACATTCAGTACTTC.

V gene TRBV5-1 combines with J gene TRBJ1-2; possible D gene TRBD1, 6 bases. Germline V gives CDR1 SGHRS, CDR2 YFSETQ. Trimming removed 0 bases from V and 13 bases from J, with 22 bases in between. CDR3 length: 15 residues. The CDR3 here is CASSLVPEIQGTGTF. In nucleotides, the CDR3 is TGCGCCAGCAGCTTGGTCCCTGAAATACAGGGAACGGGCACCTTC.

This clonotype showed up just a few times. CDR3 residues: CSVDPRNTEAFF. The CDR3 nucleotides are TGCAGCGTTGATCCCAGGAACACTGAAGCTTTCTTT. The V and J genes are TRBV29-1 and TRBJ1-1; no clear D gene. There are 12 residues in the CDR3. Germline values: CDR1 SQVTM, CDR2 ANQGSEA. V was cut by 3 bases and J by 1 base, with 6 bases left in between.

The chain combines TRBV7-9 with TRBJ1-1, with D unresolved. Germline V gene lookup returns CDR1 SEHNR and CDR2 FQNEAQ (reference sequence). CDR3 length equals 11 residues. The V end was cut by 0 bases, the J end by 11 bases, with 7 bases between. The CDR3 region has the DNA TGTGCCAGCAGCTTAGCGTGGGATGCTTTCTTT. It translates to CASSLAWDAFF.